Listed below are T cell receptor beta chains from one sample, sequenced in a study of metastatic and nonmetastatic thyroid tumors. TCRdb re-analyzed the PCR reads using MiXCR. The table has 15,000 to 25,000 clones, around 25% seen once. What was sequenced was blood. These receptors all come from a male donor with papillary thyroid cancer or a benign thyroid nodule (not recorded which). Some clones in this sample may be carry-over from other donors' samples. The CDR3 runs from the conserved cysteine through the conserved F or W. The D gene is left open where the match is weak. Clone size is shown for a subset of rows, as once, few, many or a class of expanded clone.

size,J,D,V,CDR3,DNA
many,TRBJ1-1,TRBD1,TRBV2,CASSAPGGGWNTEAFF,TGTGCCAGCAGTGCCCCAGGGGGCGGGTGGAACACTGAAGCTTTCTTT
NA,TRBJ1-2,TRBD1,TRBV5-4,CASSSPTGDYGYTF,TGTGCCAGCAGCTCGCCAACAGGGGACTATGGCTACACTTTC
NA,TRBJ1-2,NA,TRBV5-1,CASSLGTELSYGYTF,TGCGCCAGCAGCTTGGGGACGGAACTAAGCTATGGCTACACCTTC
many,TRBJ1-5,NA,TRBV18,CASSRQALEPQHF,TGTGCCAGCTCACGACAGGCCCTTGAGCCCCAGCATTTT
NA,TRBJ1-4,NA,TRBV4-1,CASSQDSPTNEKLFF,TGCGCCAGCAGCCAAGATTCACCAACTAATGAAAAACTGTTTTTT
NA,TRBJ1-5,TRBD1,TRBV19,CASSGSGTGGFRQPQHF,TGTGCCAGTAGTGGTAGTGGGACAGGGGGCTTCCGCCAGCCCCAGCATTTT
NA,TRBJ2-3,NA,TRBV6-1,CASRVTSVALTDTQYF,TGTGCCAGCAGAGTGACCTCAGTGGCCCTCACAGATACGCAGTATTTT
few,TRBJ1-2,NA,TRBV6-1,CASSDMNVYGYTF,TGTGCCAGCAGTGATATGAATGTTTATGGCTACACCTTC
medium-sized,TRBJ2-1,TRBD2,TRBV20-1,CSASPGLAYNEQFF,TGCAGTGCTAGCCCCGGACTAGCCTACAATGAGCAGTTCTTC
NA,TRBJ2-3,NA,TRBV5-5,CASTTSSTDTQYF,TGTGCCAGCACCACTTCTAGCACAGATACGCAGTATTTT
NA,TRBJ1-2,NA,TRBV7-8,CASSSGTPGPSNYGYTF,TGTGCCAGCAGCTCCGGGACGCCGGGCCCGTCTAACTATGGCTACACCTTC
few,TRBJ2-7,NA,TRBV6-1,CASSTPGSYEQYF,TGTGCCAGCAGTACGCCTGGTTCCTACGAGCAGTACTTC
NA,TRBJ2-7,TRBD2,TRBV20-1,CSVNPSGRAFYEQYF,TGCAGTGTTAATCCTAGCGGGAGGGCCTTTTACGAGCAGTACTTC
NA,TRBJ1-2,TRBD1,TRBV27,CASAPNRGYGYTF,TGTGCCAGCGCCCCGAACAGGGGCTATGGCTACACCTTC
NA,TRBJ1-2,NA,TRBV30,CAWHLGQYGYTF,TGTGCCTGGCACCTCGGGCAGTATGGCTACACCTTC
medium-sized,TRBJ2-1,TRBD2,TRBV2,CASSDSSGSNEQFF,TGTGCCAGCAGTGATTCTAGCGGATCTAATGAGCAGTTCTTC
few,TRBJ2-1,NA,TRBV27,CASSGGGANEQFF,TGTGCCAGCAGCGGAGGCGGGGCAAATGAGCAGTTCTTC
NA,TRBJ1-2,NA,TRBV27,CASSFEGNYGYTF,TGTGCCAGCAGTTTTGAGGGTAACTATGGCTACACCTTC
few,TRBJ1-2,TRBD1,TRBV2,CASSDGTGTYGYTF,TGTGCCAGCAGTGACGGGACAGGGACCTATGGCTACACCTTC
NA,TRBJ1-2,NA,TRBV30,CAWTRGINYGYTF,TGTGCCTGGACGAGGGGAATCAACTATGGCTACACCTTC
many,TRBJ2-7,TRBD2,TRBV10-3,CAIRGTSIYEQYF,TGTGCCATCAGGGGGACTAGCATCTACGAGCAGTACTTC
many,TRBJ2-1,NA,TRBV15,CATSPYSYTPFNEQFF,TGTGCCACCAGCCCCTATTCATATACACCGTTCAATGAGCAGTTCTTC
few,TRBJ1-1,NA,TRBV25-1,CASSESRARPTEAFF,TGTGCCAGCAGTGAATCCCGGGCTCGTCCCACTGAAGCTTTCTTT
medium-sized,TRBJ1-1,NA,TRBV2,CASSRGFEAFF,TGTGCCAGCAGCAGGGGTTTTGAAGCTTTCTTT
NA,TRBJ1-2,NA,TRBV6-5,CASSYGAERQIYGYTF,TGTGCCAGCAGTTACGGTGCCGAAAGGCAGATCTATGGCTACACCTTC
NA,TRBJ2-6,NA,TRBV28,CARSFGTGTALWGGANVLTF,TGTGCCAGAAGTTTTGGGACCGGGACTGCCCTCTGGGGGGGGGCCAACGTCCTGACTTTC
many,TRBJ2-2,TRBD1,TRBV3-1,CASSPGGRNTGELFF,TGTGCCAGCAGCCCAGGGGGACGGAACACCGGGGAGCTGTTTTTT
many,TRBJ2-5,NA,TRBV19,CASSITGLGETQYF,TGTGCCAGTAGTATTACAGGGTTGGGGGAGACCCAGTACTTC
medium-sized,TRBJ1-5,NA,TRBV6-1,CASSEGGNQPQHF,TGTGCCAGCAGCGAAGGGGGTAATCAGCCCCAGCATTTT
NA,TRBJ1-1,TRBD1,TRBV11-2,CASSPWTGNTEAFF,TGTGCCAGCAGCCCCTGGACAGGGAACACTGAAGCTTTCTTT
NA,TRBJ1-2,NA,TRBV11-3,CASSLGLYYGYTF,TGTGCCAGCAGCTTAGGACTGTACTATGGCTACACCTTC
medium-sized,TRBJ2-5,TRBD1,TRBV7-9,CASSQQGGTPETQYF,TGTGCCAGCAGCCAACAGGGGGGTACACCAGAGACCCAGTACTTC
medium-sized,TRBJ1-6,NA,TRBV11-1,CASSVRGNNSPLHF,TGTGCCAGCAGCGTACGGGGAAATAATTCACCCCTCCACTTT
few,TRBJ1-1,NA,TRBV6-1,CASIGNTEAFF,TGTGCCAGCATAGGCAACACTGAAGCTTTCTTT
NA,TRBJ2-1,TRBD2,TRBV9,CASNPTSAFNEQFF,TGTGCCAGCAACCCCACTAGCGCGTTTAATGAGCAGTTCTTC
many,TRBJ2-4,NA,TRBV5-6,CASSLPRQIERGENIQYF,TGTGCCAGCAGCTTGCCCCGACAGATAGAAAGGGGGGAAAACATTCAGTACTTC
NA,TRBJ2-1,TRBD2,TRBV6-1,CASSEPSGTYNEQFF,TGTGCCAGCAGTGAACCTAGCGGGACCTACAATGAGCAGTTCTTC